The entry that follows covers one T cell receptor (beta chain) sequence. Study processing details: Reference gene primer amplification gave estimated nucleated cell counts. Produced via immunoSEQ multiplex PCR; TCRdb's table is partial and in-frame only. The V and J calls and clone size are taken from that table; D and trimming were inferred from the DNA. The sample includes a few hundred thousand clones, more than 75% of them seen just once. Per the germline V gene, CDR1 is LNHDA and CDR2 is SQIVND (reference sequence). This CDR3 contains 19 residues. Losses at the gene ends were 3 bases for V and 0 bases for J; bases not matched to a gene: 11. The sample belongs to a study of blood T cell repertoires in COVID-19. In the study overall: Samples representing acute and convalescent COVID-19 were sourced from the United States, Italy and Spain. The analysed material was cDNA or gDNA that came from T cells, B-cell-depleted T cells, or PBMCs.

The receptor was isolated from a woman between 50 and 59 years old with acute or convalescent COVID-19. The material sequenced was peripheral blood. This chain links TRBV19 with TRBJ2-6; 7 bases match TRBD1. CDR3 region: CASSMPTGQRSSGANVLTF. The CDR3 region has the DNA TGTGCCAGTAGTATGCCGACAGGGCAGAGGAGCTCTGGGGCCAACGTCCTGACTTTC.